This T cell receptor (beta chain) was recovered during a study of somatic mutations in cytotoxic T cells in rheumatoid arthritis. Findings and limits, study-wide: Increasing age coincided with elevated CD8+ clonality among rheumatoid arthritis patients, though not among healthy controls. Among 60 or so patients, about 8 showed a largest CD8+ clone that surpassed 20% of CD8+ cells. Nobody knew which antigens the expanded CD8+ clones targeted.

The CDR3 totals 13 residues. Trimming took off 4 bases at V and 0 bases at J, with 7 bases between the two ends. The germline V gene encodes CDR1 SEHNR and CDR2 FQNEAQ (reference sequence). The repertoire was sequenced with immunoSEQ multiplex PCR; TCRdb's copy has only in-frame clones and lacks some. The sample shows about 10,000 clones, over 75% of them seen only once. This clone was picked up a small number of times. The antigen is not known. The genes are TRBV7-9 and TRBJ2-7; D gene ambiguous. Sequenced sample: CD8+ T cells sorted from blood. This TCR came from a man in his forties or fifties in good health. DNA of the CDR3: TGTGCCAGCAGCTATTCCAACTCCTACGAGCAGTACTTC. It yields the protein CASSYSNSYEQYF.